Presented here are 32 T cell receptor beta chains from one specimen sequenced in a study of control samples from healthy donors and cancer patients. The repertoire was sequenced with immunoSEQ multiplex PCR; TCRdb's copy has only in-frame clones and lacks some. The repertoire holds 100,000 or so clones, with roughly 87% as singletons. Sample: blood. These receptors all stem from a woman in her forties or fifties in good health.

This chain uses TRBV28 with TRBJ2-1; TRBD2 matches at 11 bases. Germline V gene sequence: CDR1 MDHEN, CDR2 SYDVKM. With V trimmed by 4 bases and J by 4 bases, 6 bases remained unmatched. The CDR3 covers 16 residues. CDR3 amino acids: CASSSQLAGAYNEQFF. Here the CDR3 DNA reads TGTGCCAGCAGTTCCCAACTAGCGGGGGCGTACAATGAGCAGTTCTTC.

Details on this clone: The sample carries other DNA sequences with the same CDR3. The chain joins TRBV7-3 to TRBJ1-1; D gene ambiguous. V lost 4 bases and J lost 1, with 7 bases in between. Germline CDR1 and CDR2: SGHTA and FQGTGA. The CDR3 has 13 amino acids. This CDR3 is CASSSQGNTEAFF. CDR3 sequence (DNA): TGTGCCAGCAGCTCACAAGGGAACACTGAAGCTTTCTTT.

The chain employs TRBV7-9 and TRBJ1-1; D is unclear. V gave up 5 bases and J gave up 6 bases, with 10 bases separating them. This CDR3 comprises 12 residues. Germline V gene sequence: CDR1 SEHNR, CDR2 FQNEAQ (reference sequence). DNA of the CDR3: TGTGCCAGCAGCGTCCTTCAATCTGAAGCTTTCTTT. Amino acid sequence: CASSVLQSEAFF. Filled out from reference TRBV7-9 and TRBJ1-1, the complete variable domain reads DTGVSQNPRHKITKRGQNVTFRCDPISEHNRLYWYRQTLGQGPEFLTYFQNEAQLEKSRLLSDRFSAERPKGSFSTLEIQRTEQGDSAMYLCASSVLQSEAFFGQGTRLTVV.

The chain recombines TRBV9 with TRBJ2-5, with D possibly TRBD2 on 5 matching bases. This CDR3 contains 13 residues. Germline V gives CDR1 SGDLS, CDR2 YYNGEE. V was shortened by 2 bases and J by 0 bases, with 5 bases between the two germline ends. The CDR3 loop is CASSVGDQETQYF. The CDR3 DNA reads as TGTGCCAGCAGCGTGGGAGACCAAGAGACCCAGTACTTC.

The rearrangement links TRBV24-1 to TRBJ2-1, with unresolved D. V was cut by 5 bases and J by 5 bases, with 9 bases left in between. The CDR3 length is 13 residues. The germline V gene encodes CDR1 KGHDR and CDR2 SFDVKD. CDR3 in amino acids: CATSVSSHNEQFF. CDR3 bases: TGTGCCACCAGTGTCTCGAGCCACAATGAGCAGTTCTTC.

The rearrangement links TRBV7-8 to TRBJ2-7; 8 nucleotides agree with TRBD1. The J segment lost 1 base and the V segment lost 5 bases, leaving 4 bases of the junction unmatched. Germline-derived CDR1 and CDR2 are SGHVS and FQNEAQ. This CDR3 region has 14 residues. The CDR3, as DNA: TGTGCCAGCAGCAAGAGGACAGGGTCCTACGAGCAGTACGTC. It yields the protein CASSKRTGSYEQYV.

The genes are TRBV19 and TRBJ1-6; D is undetermined. This CDR3 has 14 amino acids. Looked up from germline, CDR1 is LNHDA and CDR2 is SQIVND (reference sequence). Trimming shortened V by 10 bases and J by 5 bases, and 15 bases separated the two germline ends. CDR3 DNA: TGTGCCACTGTTGACCGGACCCATAATTCACCCCTCCACTTT. Protein sequence: CATVDRTHNSPLHF.

This clone was counted once. The CDR3 protein is CATSREKGPGYGYTF. DNA of the CDR3: TGTGCCACCAGCAGAGAAAAGGGGCCCGGCTATGGCTACACCTTC. The rearrangement links TRBV15 to TRBJ1-2; a possible D gene is TRBD1 (5 bases). The CDR3 has 15 amino acids. CDR1 and CDR2 (germline): LNHNV, YYDKDF (reference sequence). V shed 0 bases and J shed 4 bases, with 12 bases lying between them.

This chain uses TRBV9 with TRBJ1-3; D is uncertain. This CDR3 region has 14 residues. Between the trimmed V and J ends, which lost 0 bases and 3 bases, there was a span of 7 bases. Germline V gene lookup returns CDR1 SGDLS and CDR2 YYNGEE. CDR3 protein: CASSVGAFGNTIYF. The CDR3 DNA follows: TGTGCCAGCAGCGTAGGAGCTTTTGGAAACACCATATATTTT. Full variable domain (remainder filled in from reference TRBV9 and TRBJ1-3): DSGVTQTPKHLITATGQRVTLRCSPRSGDLSVYWYQQSLDQGLQFLIQYYNGEERAKGNILERFSAQQFPDLHSELNLSSLELGDSALYFCASSVGAFGNTIYFGEGSWLTVV.

The rearrangement links TRBV4-1 to TRBJ2-1, with 10 bases fitting TRBD2. The ends lost 5 bases at V and 0 bases at J; junction bases unmatched: 4. The CDR3 runs to 16 residues. CDR1 is MGHRA and CDR2 is YSYEKL in the germline V gene. CDR3 in amino acids: CASSGQRGGSYNEQFF. In DNA, the CDR3 is TGCGCCAGCAGCGGGCAGCGGGGGGGCTCCTACAATGAGCAGTTCTTC.

CDR3 amino acids: CASSPTGIGNQPQHF. In DNA form, the CDR3 reads TGTGCCAGCAGTCCTACAGGGATAGGCAATCAGCCCCAGCATTTT. This rearrangement joins TRBV11-2 to TRBJ1-5, with TRBD1 as a possible D gene (6 bases). The CDR3 covers 15 residues. The V and J ends lost 6 bases and 2 bases respectively, with 14 bases between them. Germline values: CDR1 SGHAT, CDR2 FQNNGV.

The J gene is TRBJ2-3, the V gene TRBV4-1; D possibly uses TRBD1 or TRBD2 (5 bases each). V lost 0 bases, J lost 1 base, and 14 bases lay in between. Germline CDR1 is MGHRA and CDR2 is YSYEKL. The CDR3 has 17 amino acids. The CDR3 coding sequence is TGCGCCAGCAGCCAAGACCCTCCGGGGACCCGCACAGATACGCAGTATTTT. Protein sequence: CASSQDPPGTRTDTQYF.

The gene calls are TRBV6-5 and TRBJ1-1; D is undetermined. Between the trimmed V and J ends, which lost 2 bases and 0 bases, there was a span of 7 bases. Germline CDR1 is MNHEY and CDR2 is SVGAGI. The CDR3 contains 14 residues. This chain's CDR3 is CASSYHGVNTEAFF. CDR3 nucleotides: TGTGCCAGCAGTTACCACGGTGTGAACACTGAAGCTTTCTTT.

The rearrangement links TRBV19 to TRBJ1-2; the D gene is possibly TRBD1 (6 bases). The CDR3 loop spans 14 amino acids. The germline gives CDR1 LNHDA, CDR2 SQIVND (reference sequence). The V end was cut by 3 bases, the J end by 6 bases, with 14 bases between. The CDR3 DNA follows: TGTGCCAGTAGTATCTTACAGGGTCCCCATGGCTACACCTTC. Its translation: CASSILQGPHGYTF.

V is TRBV7-9 and J is TRBJ2-7, with 13 bases that match TRBD2. The CDR3 loop spans 13 amino acids. The V gene's germline CDR1 is SEHNR and CDR2 FQNEAQ (reference sequence). V trimming: 4 bases; J trimming: 10 bases; junction bases outside the gene matches: 4. The CDR3, as DNA: TGTGCCAGCAGCTCGGGACTAGCGGGACAACAGTACGTC. Protein: CASSSGLAGQQYV.

The chain carries TRBV2 and TRBJ1-1; D is undetermined. The CDR3 is 13 amino acids. The germline V and J ends were trimmed by 3 bases and 1 base, with 6 bases remaining between them. Germline V gene data show CDR1 as SNHLY and CDR2 as FYNNEI. CDR3 sequence (DNA): TGTGCCAGCAGTGATAACCGGAACACTGAAGCTTTCTTT. Translated: CASSDNRNTEAFF.

This rearrangement joins TRBV3-1 (or the pseudogene TRBV3-2) to TRBJ1-6, with a tentative D call TRBD1 (6 bases). This CDR3 is 16 amino acids long. CDR1 and CDR2 from the germline V gene are LGHDT and YNNKEL (reference sequence). The V gene lost 4 bases and the J gene lost 1 base, with 11 bases spanning the gap. This CDR3 reads CASSRGGGSYNSPLHF. Written as DNA, the CDR3 is TGTGCCAGCAGCCGGGGGGGCGGATCCTATAATTCACCCCTCCACTTT.

The chain has TRBV7-9 and TRBJ1-2; D is unresolved. Looked up from germline, CDR1 is SEHNR and CDR2 is FQNEAQ (reference sequence). Trimming pared 4 bases from V and 4 bases from J, leaving 4 bases between. The CDR3 sequence is 11 residues long. The CDR3 here is CASSSGYGYTF. CDR3 nucleotide sequence: TGTGCCAGCAGCTCGGGCTATGGCTACACCTTC.

V and J are TRBV7-3 and TRBJ1-1, with 7 bases identical to TRBD1. Per the germline V gene, CDR1 is SGHTA and CDR2 is FQGTGA. Unmatched junction bases numbered 3, after V lost 6 bases and J lost 5 bases. The CDR3 consists of 12 residues. The CDR3 DNA reads as TGTGCCAGCAGTTCAGGGGGGACTGAAGCTTTCTTT. Translated: CASSSGGTEAFF.

The chain couples TRBV3-1 (or the pseudogene TRBV3-2) to TRBJ2-1, with D perhaps being TRBD1 or TRBD2 (6 bases each). The V end was cut by 3 bases, the J end by 3 bases, with 12 bases between. There are 15 residues in the CDR3. CDR1 LGHDT and CDR2 YNNKEL come from the germline V gene (reference sequence). For the CDR3, the DNA is TGTGCCAGCAGCCATAAAGGGGGAGGCTACAATGAGCAGTTCTTC. Its translation: CASSHKGGGYNEQFF.

The V call is TRBV6-2 or TRBV6-3, the J call TRBJ1-2; possible D gene TRBD1, 6 bases. CDR1 MNHEY and CDR2 SVGEGT come from the germline V gene. There are 14 residues in the CDR3. Trimming took off 2 bases at V and 2 bases at J, with 9 bases between the two ends. The DNA for the CDR3 is TGTGCCAGCAGTTACGGCGGGACAAACTATGGCTACACCTTC. Residues: CASSYGGTNYGYTF.

Turning to this clone: Lacking the conserved final phenylalanine or tryptophan, this CDR3 likely reflects a read error. The DNA is omitted, as the CDR3 cannot be located on it reliably, and the CDR3 follows TCRdb's listing. The chain couples TRBV3-1 (or the pseudogene TRBV3-2) to TRBJ2-7; the table's D call of TRBD2 was not tested on the DNA. The CDR3 length equals 12 residues, ends included. Per the germline V gene, CDR1 is LGHDT and CDR2 is YNNKEL (reference sequence). Here the CDR3 reads CASSQDYLGEGL.

This chain links TRBV27 with TRBJ2-3; D unresolved. Germline loops: CDR1 MNHEY, CDR2 SMNVEV (reference sequence). V was clipped by 3 bases and J by 1 base, with 5 bases between them. The CDR3 length is 13 residues. CDR3 nucleotides: TGTGCCAGCAGTTTTACAGGCACAGATACGCAGTATTTT. Protein product: CASSFTGTDTQYF.

This chain uses TRBV10-1 with TRBJ2-7, with D unresolved. Trimming pared 3 bases from V and 4 bases from J, leaving 10 bases between. This CDR3 has 13 amino acids. Germline V gives CDR1 WNHNN, CDR2 SYGVQD (reference sequence). CDR3 DNA: TGCGCCAGCAGTGATGGGCCAACGTACGAGCAGTACTTC. Translating it yields CASSDGPTYEQYF.

The chain couples TRBV7-3 to TRBJ2-1; D is perhaps TRBD2 (7 bases). The V and J ends lost 1 base and 8 bases respectively, with 15 bases between them. The CDR3 is 15 amino acids. CDR1 and CDR2 from the germline V gene are SGHTA and FQGTGA. The CDR3 reads CASSLIGGGGYEQFF. In nucleotides, the CDR3 is TGTGCCAGCAGCTTAATTGGCGGGGGCGGGTATGAGCAGTTCTTC.

The chain recombines TRBV19 with TRBJ2-5, with 8 bases identical to TRBD1. With 3 bases clipped from V and 5 bases from J, the junction kept 11 bases outside the gene matches. Germline V gene sequence: CDR1 LNHDA, CDR2 SQIVND (reference sequence). CDR3 length: 16 amino acids. The CDR3 is CASSIFRQGLGETQYF. As DNA, the CDR3 is TGTGCCAGTAGTATTTTTCGACAGGGGCTCGGGGAGACCCAGTACTTC.

The chain has TRBV25-1 and TRBJ1-1; maybe TRBD1 (5 bases). The CDR3 length is 14 residues. Looked up from germline, CDR1 is MGHDK and CDR2 is SYGVNS. The V and J ends lost 6 bases and 1 base respectively, with 12 bases between them. The CDR3 sequence is CASSETGGNTEAFF. The CDR3, as DNA: TGTGCCAGCAGCGAAACGGGGGGGAACACTGAAGCTTTCTTT.

V gene TRBV7-9 combines with J gene TRBJ2-3, with 7 bases identical to TRBD2. Germline V CDR1 and CDR2: SEHNR, FQNEAQ (reference sequence). V dropped 2 bases and J dropped 5; count of bases not matched to a gene: 4. There are 14 residues in the CDR3. As DNA, the CDR3 is TGTGCCAGCAGCTTACTGGGGGAGGGAGATACGCAGTATTTT. Translated: CASSLLGEGDTQYF.

The chain employs TRBV6-5 and TRBJ2-3; TRBD2 matches 8 bases. The J segment lost 2 bases and the V segment lost 6 bases, leaving 7 bases of the junction unmatched. CDR3 length equals 15 residues. From germline, CDR1 is MNHEY and CDR2 SVGAGI. The CDR3 sequence is CASSNQRETTDTQYF. CDR3 in DNA: TGTGCCAGCAGCAATCAGCGGGAGACCACAGATACGCAGTATTTT.

The J gene is TRBJ2-5, the V gene TRBV2; 8 bases map to TRBD2. The germline V gene encodes CDR1 SNHLY and CDR2 FYNNEI. The CDR3 extends over 14 amino acids. V lost 2 bases, J lost 5 bases, and 4 bases stayed unmatched. CDR3 sequence reads: CASSERGGHETQYF. In DNA, the CDR3 is TGTGCCAGCAGTGAACGGGGGGGTCACGAGACCCAGTACTTC.

The chain employs TRBV25-1 and TRBJ1-4, with unresolved D. CDR3 length equals 14 residues. Trimming stripped 6 bases from V and 0 bases from J, with 8 bases between. The V gene's germline CDR1 is MGHDK and CDR2 SYGVNS. This chain's CDR3 is CASSYFATNEKLFF. The CDR3 nucleotides read TGTGCCAGCAGCTACTTTGCAACTAATGAAAAACTGTTTTTT.

The rearrangement links TRBV11-2 to TRBJ1-2, with D perhaps TRBD1 (5 bases). V lost 3 bases to trimming and J lost 4 bases, with 12 bases between them. The germline gives CDR1 SGHAT, CDR2 FQNNGV. The CDR3 spans 14 residues. The CDR3 nucleotides are TGTGCCAGCAGCTTGTATGGGGGAGGCTATGGCTACACCTTC. This translates into CASSLYGGGYGYTF.